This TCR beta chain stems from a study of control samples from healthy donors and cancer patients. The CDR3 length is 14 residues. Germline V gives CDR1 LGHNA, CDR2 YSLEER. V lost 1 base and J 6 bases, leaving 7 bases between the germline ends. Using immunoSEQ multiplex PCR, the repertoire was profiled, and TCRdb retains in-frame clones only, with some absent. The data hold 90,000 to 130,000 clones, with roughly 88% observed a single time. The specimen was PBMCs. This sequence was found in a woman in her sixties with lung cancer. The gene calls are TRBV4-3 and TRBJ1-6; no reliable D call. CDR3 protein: CASSQGHPNSPLHF. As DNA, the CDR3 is TGCGCCAGCAGCCAAGGACATCCTAATTCACCCCTCCACTTT.